The 8 T cell receptor beta chains below all came from one sample that was sequenced in a study of cytomegalovirus exposure and HLA in healthy donors. Use of 60 Vbeta and 13 Jbeta primers characterized the PCR. This table comes from immunoSEQ multiplex PCR, and its TCRdb copy is limited to in-frame clones, with some not included. Of about 120,000 clones listed, around 79% are singletons. Sequences were obtained from PBMCs. These receptors were collected from a woman aged 18 to 35 in good health and CMV-seronegative.

The chain combines TRBV5-1 with TRBJ1-2, with D maybe TRBD1 (6 bases). V was trimmed by 1 base and J by 2 bases, leaving 18 bases between them. The germline V gene has CDR1 SGHRS and CDR2 YFSETQ. The CDR3 is made up of 17 amino acids. CDR3 protein: CASSLLGGGLTNYGYTF. CDR3 bases: TGCGCCAGCAGCTTGTTAGGGGGGGGCCTCACCAACTATGGCTACACCTTC. Using reference TRBV5-1 and TRBJ1-2 for the parts outside the CDR3, the full variable domain is KAGVTQTPRYLIKTRGQQVTLSCSPISGHRSVSWYQQTPGQGLQFLFEYFSETQRNKGNFPGRFSGRQFSNSRSEMNVSTLELGDSALYLCASSLLGGGLTNYGYTFGSGTRLTVV.

The CDR3 loop is CASSSLGGTGKEQFF. The CDR3 DNA follows: TGTGCCAGCAGCTCCCTAGGGGGGACAGGTAAAGAGCAGTTCTTC. The chain recombines TRBV7-2 with TRBJ2-1; 8 bases agree with TRBD1. This CDR3 spans 15 amino acids. Losses at the gene ends were 4 bases for V and 10 bases for J; bases not matched to a gene: 12. Per the germline V gene, CDR1 is SGHTA and CDR2 is FQGNSA.

This chain links TRBV30 with TRBJ2-1, with 7 bases fitting TRBD1. Germline loops: CDR1 GTSNPN, CDR2 SVGIG (reference sequence). V shed 4 bases, J shed 9 bases, and the junction held 12 bases outside the gene matches. The length of the CDR3 is 14 residues. CDR3 residues: CAWNWQGVLGEQFF. CDR3 nucleotide sequence: TGTGCCTGGAATTGGCAGGGGGTCCTGGGTGAGCAGTTCTTC.

The chain employs TRBV13 and TRBJ1-6; D gene ambiguous. V was trimmed by 0 bases and J by 5 bases, leaving 11 bases between them. The CDR3 is 16 residues long. CDR1 PRHDT and CDR2 FYEKMQ come from the germline V gene (reference sequence). In DNA, the CDR3 is TGTGCCAGCAGCTTAGGCCGTTGGAGGGATAATTCACCCCTCCACTTT. Amino acids: CASSLGRWRDNSPLHF.

The chain uses TRBV6-6 and TRBJ2-1; the match to TRBD2 covers 13 bases. CDR3 length equals 16 residues. V was clipped by 8 bases and J by 9 bases; unmatched bases: 13. Germline CDR1 reads MNHNY; CDR2 reads SVGAGI (reference sequence). The CDR3 here is CASESSTSGRAGEQFF. As DNA, the CDR3 is TGTGCCAGCGAATCCTCTACTAGCGGGAGGGCCGGTGAGCAGTTCTTC.

The chain is built from TRBV4-3 and TRBJ2-7, with a tentative D call TRBD2 (6 bases). Between the trimmed V and J ends, which lost 0 bases and 0 bases, there was a span of 9 bases. The CDR3 covers 15 residues. Germline values: CDR1 LGHNA, CDR2 YSLEER. The CDR3 protein is CASSQDFGSSYEQYF. In DNA, the CDR3 is TGCGCCAGCAGCCAAGACTTCGGGAGCTCCTACGAGCAGTACTTC.

The gene calls are TRBV4-3 and TRBJ2-3; 10 nucleotides line up with TRBD1. CDR1 is LGHNA and CDR2 is YSLEER in the germline V gene. The CDR3 loop spans 18 amino acids. Trimming took 1 base from V and 3 from J; bases not matched to a gene: 10. CDR3 nucleotide sequence: TGCGCCAGCAGCCAAGTCCCAACGCCGGGACAGGGGACAGATACGCAGTATTTT. This translates into CASSQVPTPGQGTDTQYF.

The chain employs TRBV11-2 and TRBJ2-7, with TRBD2 matching 11 bases. From germline, CDR1 is SGHAT and CDR2 FQNNGV. J lost 5 bases, V lost 7 bases, and 7 bases had no gene match. There are 14 residues in the CDR3. CDR3 sequence: CASTTTSGIHEQYF. The CDR3 region has the DNA TGTGCCAGCACCACGACTAGCGGGATCCACGAGCAGTACTTC. Full variable domain (rest looked up from reference TRBV11-2 and TRBJ2-7): EAGVAQSPRYKIIEKRQSVAFWCNPISGHATLYWYQQILGQGPKLLIQFQNNGVVDDSQLPKDRFSAERLKGVDSTLKIQPAKLEDSAVYLCASTTTSGIHEQYFGPGTRLTVT.